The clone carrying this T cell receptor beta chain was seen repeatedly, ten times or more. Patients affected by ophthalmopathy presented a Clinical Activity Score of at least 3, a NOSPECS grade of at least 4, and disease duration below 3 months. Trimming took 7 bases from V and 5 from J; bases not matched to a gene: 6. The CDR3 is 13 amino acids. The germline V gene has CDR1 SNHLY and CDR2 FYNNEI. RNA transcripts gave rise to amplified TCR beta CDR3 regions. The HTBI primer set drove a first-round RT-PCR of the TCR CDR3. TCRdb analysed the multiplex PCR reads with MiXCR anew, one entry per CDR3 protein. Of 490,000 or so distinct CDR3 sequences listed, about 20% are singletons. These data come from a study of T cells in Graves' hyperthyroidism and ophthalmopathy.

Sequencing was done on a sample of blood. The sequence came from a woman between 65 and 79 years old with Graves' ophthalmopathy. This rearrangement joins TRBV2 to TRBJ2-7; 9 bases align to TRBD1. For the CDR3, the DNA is TGTGCCAGCAACTTGGACAGGGGCCACGAGCAGTACTTC. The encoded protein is CASNLDRGHEQYF.